This T cell receptor (beta chain) was identified during a study of cytomegalovirus exposure and HLA in healthy donors. Study-wide points: TCR beta sequences numbering roughly 18,000 were associated with HLA alleles at 0.05 false discovery rate in a later analysis.

To note about this clone: The antigen remains undetermined.

CDR1 and CDR2 (germline): LNHNV, YYDKDF (reference sequence). V was pared by 0 bases and J by 3 bases, with 15 bases between. The CDR3 is made up of 17 amino acids. The PCR made use of 60 Vbeta and 13 Jbeta primers. Sequenced by immunoSEQ multiplex PCR; TCRdb stores in-frame clones only, minus some. The sample carries about 140,000 clones, 60% to 80% recorded once. V usage is TRBV15 and J usage is TRBJ1-5; TRBD1 might be the D (5 bases). The source material was PBMCs. The clonotype originates from a man younger than 30 in good health and CMV-seronegative. The CDR3 spells CATSRDYGDSFNQPQHF. CDR3 DNA sequence: TGTGCCACCAGCAGAGATTACGGTGACAGTTTCAATCAGCCCCAGCATTTT.